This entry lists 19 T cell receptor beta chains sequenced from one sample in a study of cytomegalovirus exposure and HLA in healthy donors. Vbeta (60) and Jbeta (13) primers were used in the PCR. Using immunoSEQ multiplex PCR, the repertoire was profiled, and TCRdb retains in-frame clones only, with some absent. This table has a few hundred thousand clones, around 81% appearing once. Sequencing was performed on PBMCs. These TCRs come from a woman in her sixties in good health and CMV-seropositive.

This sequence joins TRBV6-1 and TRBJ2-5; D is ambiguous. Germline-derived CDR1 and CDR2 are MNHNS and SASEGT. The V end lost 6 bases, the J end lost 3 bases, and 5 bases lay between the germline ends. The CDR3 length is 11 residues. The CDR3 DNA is TGTGCCAGCAGAATCGAAGAGACCCAGTACTTC. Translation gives CASRIEETQYF.

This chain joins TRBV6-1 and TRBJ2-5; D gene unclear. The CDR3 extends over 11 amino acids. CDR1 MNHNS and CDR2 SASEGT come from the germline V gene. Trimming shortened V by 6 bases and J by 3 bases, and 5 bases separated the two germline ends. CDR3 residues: CASRAEETQYF. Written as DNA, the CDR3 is TGTGCCAGCAGGGCAGAAGAGACCCAGTACTTC.

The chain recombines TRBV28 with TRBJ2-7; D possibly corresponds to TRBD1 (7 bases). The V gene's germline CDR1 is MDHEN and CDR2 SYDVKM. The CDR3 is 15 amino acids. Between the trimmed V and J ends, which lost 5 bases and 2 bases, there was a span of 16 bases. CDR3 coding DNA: TGTGCCAGCAGTCAACTGCGGGACAGCGCCTACGAGCAGTACTTC. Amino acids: CASSQLRDSAYEQYF.

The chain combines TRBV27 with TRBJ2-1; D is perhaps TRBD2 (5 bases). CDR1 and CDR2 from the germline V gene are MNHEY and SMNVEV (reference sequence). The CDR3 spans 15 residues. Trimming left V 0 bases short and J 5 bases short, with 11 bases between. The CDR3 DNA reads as TGTGCCAGCAGTTTATCGTACGGGATAAACAATGAGCAGTTCTTC. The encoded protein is CASSLSYGINNEQFF.

In nucleotides, the CDR3 is TGTGCCAGCAGCGAGACAGGGCTTGGCCAGCCCCAGCATTTT. This encodes CASSETGLGQPQHF. J is TRBJ1-5 and V is TRBV9, with 7 nucleotides matching TRBD1. V lost 3 bases and J lost 7; bases outside the gene matches: 7. Germline V CDR1 and CDR2: SGDLS, YYNGEE. This CDR3 contains 14 residues.

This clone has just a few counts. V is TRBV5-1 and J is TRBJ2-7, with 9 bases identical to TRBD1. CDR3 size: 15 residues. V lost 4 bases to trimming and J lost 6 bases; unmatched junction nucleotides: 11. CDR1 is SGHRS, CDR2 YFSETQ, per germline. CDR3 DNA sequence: TGCGCCAGCAGCGTTACAGGGGGCGCGGTGCTCGAGCAGTACTTC. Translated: CASSVTGGAVLEQYF.

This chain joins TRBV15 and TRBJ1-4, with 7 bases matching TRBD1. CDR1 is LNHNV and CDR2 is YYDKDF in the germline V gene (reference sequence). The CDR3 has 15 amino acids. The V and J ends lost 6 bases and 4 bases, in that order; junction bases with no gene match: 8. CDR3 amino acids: CATRGNRGRNEKLFF. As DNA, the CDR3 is TGTGCCACCAGGGGCAACAGGGGCCGTAATGAAAAACTGTTTTTT.

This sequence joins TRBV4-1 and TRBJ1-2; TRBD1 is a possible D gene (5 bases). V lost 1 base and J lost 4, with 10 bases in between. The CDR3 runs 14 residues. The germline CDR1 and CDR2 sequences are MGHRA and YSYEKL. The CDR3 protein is CASSQADRVYGYTF. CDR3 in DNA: TGCGCCAGCAGCCAAGCCGACAGAGTCTATGGCTACACCTTC.

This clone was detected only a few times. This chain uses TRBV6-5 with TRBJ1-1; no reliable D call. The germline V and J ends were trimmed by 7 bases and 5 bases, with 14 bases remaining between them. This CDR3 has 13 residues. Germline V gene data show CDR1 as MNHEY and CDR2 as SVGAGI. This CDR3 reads CASTPWGETEAFF. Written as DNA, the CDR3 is TGTGCCAGCACCCCCTGGGGAGAAACTGAAGCTTTCTTT.

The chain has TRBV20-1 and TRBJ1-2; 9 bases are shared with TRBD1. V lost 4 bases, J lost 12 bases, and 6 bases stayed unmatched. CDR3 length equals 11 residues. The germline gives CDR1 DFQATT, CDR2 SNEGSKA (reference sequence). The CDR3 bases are TGCAGTGCTAACCGGGACAGGGAAAACACCTTC. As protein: CSANRDRENTF.

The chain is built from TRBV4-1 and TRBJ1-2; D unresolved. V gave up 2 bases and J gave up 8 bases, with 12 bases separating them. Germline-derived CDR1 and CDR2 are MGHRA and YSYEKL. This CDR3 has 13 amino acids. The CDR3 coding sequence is TGCGCCAGCAGCCAAAATTATGCGTTCGGCTACACCTTC. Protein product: CASSQNYAFGYTF.

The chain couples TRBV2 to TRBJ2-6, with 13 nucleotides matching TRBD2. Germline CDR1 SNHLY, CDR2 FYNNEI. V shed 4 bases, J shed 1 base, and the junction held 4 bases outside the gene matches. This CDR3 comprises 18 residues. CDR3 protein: CASSGGLAGPSGANVLTF. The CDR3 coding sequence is TGTGCCAGCAGTGGGGGACTAGCGGGACCTTCTGGGGCCAACGTCCTGACTTTC.

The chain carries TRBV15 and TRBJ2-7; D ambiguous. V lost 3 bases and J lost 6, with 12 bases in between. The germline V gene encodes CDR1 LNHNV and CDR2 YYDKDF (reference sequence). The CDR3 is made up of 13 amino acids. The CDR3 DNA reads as TGTGCCACCAGCAGTACCCGGCTAGGCGAGCAGTACTTC. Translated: CATSSTRLGEQYF. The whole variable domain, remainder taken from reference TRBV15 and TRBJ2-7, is DAMVIQNPRYQVTQFGKPVTLSCSQTLNHNVMYWYQQKSSQAPKLLFHYYDKDFNNEADTPDNFQSRRPNTSFCFLDIRSPGLGDTAMYLCATSSTRLGEQYFGPGTRLTVT.

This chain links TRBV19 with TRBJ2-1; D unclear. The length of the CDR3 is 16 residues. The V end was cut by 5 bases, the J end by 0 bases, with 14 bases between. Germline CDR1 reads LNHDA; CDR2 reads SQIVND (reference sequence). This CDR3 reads CASSFHPFSSYNEQFF. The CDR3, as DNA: TGTGCCAGTAGTTTCCATCCCTTTAGCTCCTACAATGAGCAGTTCTTC.

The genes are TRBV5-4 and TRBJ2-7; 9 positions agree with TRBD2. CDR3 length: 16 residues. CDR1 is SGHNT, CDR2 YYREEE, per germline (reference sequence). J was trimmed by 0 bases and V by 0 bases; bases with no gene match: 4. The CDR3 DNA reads TGTGCCAGCAGCTTGGTCCTAGCGGGATCCTCCTACGAGCAGTACTTC. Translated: CASSLVLAGSSYEQYF.

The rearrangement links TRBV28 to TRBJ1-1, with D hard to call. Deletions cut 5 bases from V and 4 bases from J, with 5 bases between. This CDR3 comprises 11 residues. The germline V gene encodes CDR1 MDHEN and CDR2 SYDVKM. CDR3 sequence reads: CASSPLTEAFF. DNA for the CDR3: TGTGCCAGCAGTCCCCTCACTGAAGCTTTCTTT.

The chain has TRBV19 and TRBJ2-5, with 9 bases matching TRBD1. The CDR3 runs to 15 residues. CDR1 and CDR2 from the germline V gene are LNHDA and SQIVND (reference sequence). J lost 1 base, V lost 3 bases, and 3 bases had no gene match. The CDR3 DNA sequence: TGTGCCAGTAGTATCGGGACAGGGCCCCAAGAGACCCAGTACTTC. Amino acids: CASSIGTGPQETQYF.

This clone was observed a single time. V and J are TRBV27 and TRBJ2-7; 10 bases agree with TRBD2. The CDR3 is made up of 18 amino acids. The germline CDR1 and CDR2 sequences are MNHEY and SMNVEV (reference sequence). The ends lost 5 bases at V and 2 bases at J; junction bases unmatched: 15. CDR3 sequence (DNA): TGTGCCAGCAGTGGGGCCTCGGGGCGAGCGGGAGGGGCCTACGAGCAGTACTTC. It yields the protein CASSGASGRAGGAYEQYF.

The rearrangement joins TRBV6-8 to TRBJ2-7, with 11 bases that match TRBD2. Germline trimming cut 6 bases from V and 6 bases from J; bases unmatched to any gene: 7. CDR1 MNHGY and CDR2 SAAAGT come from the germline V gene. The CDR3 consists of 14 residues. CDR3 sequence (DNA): TGTGCCAGCAGCTTAGCGGGAGGGCCAATCGAGCAGTACTTC. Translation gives CASSLAGGPIEQYF.